The 29 T cell receptor beta chains below all came from one sample that was sequenced in a study of radiotherapy plus CTLA-4 blockade in lung cancer. Libraries were prepared by immunoSEQ multiplex PCR; TCRdb keeps only in-frame clonotypes and omits some of them. The table has more than 75,000 clones, roughly 78% seen once. This specimen consisted of peripheral blood, obtained from a patient treated with radiotherapy plus ipilimumab. The receptor set was obtained from a human donor with non-small cell lung cancer that progressed on radiotherapy plus ipilimumab.

This clone was seen a handful of times. The V and J genes are TRBV10-1 and TRBJ2-3; D is uncertain. Deletions cut 2 bases from V and 12 bases from J, with 12 bases between. The CDR3 runs 12 residues. Germline-derived CDR1 and CDR2 are WNHNN and SYGVQD (reference sequence). DNA for the CDR3: TGCGCCAGCAGTGAGCGTACGTCAATTCAGTATTTT. Translated: CASSERTSIQYF.

This clone is labeled as medium-sized. V and J are TRBV9 and TRBJ2-1, with TRBD1 identical over 7 bases. The length of the CDR3 is 15 residues. The ends lost 4 bases at V and 4 bases at J; junction bases unmatched: 8. Germline lookup yields CDR1 SGDLS and CDR2 YYNGEE. The CDR3 DNA is TGTGCCAGCAGCTTCTCAGGGGGTGGGTACAATGAGCAGTTCTTC. Protein product: CASSFSGGGYNEQFF. Drawing the rest from reference TRBV9 and TRBJ2-1, the complete variable domain is DSGVTQTPKHLITATGQRVTLRCSPRSGDLSVYWYQQSLDQGLQFLIQYYNGEERAKGNILERFSAQQFPDLHSELNLSSLELGDSALYFCASSFSGGGYNEQFFGPGTRLTVL.

The chain is built from TRBV19 and TRBJ1-2; TRBD1 is a possible D gene (6 bases). This CDR3 has 16 residues. The germline gives CDR1 LNHDA, CDR2 SQIVND (reference sequence). V dropped 6 bases and J dropped 5 bases, with 22 bases sitting between them. Written as DNA, the CDR3 is TGTGCCAGTAGCAAAGGGGGTCGACCGACTATATATGGCTACACCTTC. It translates to CASSKGGRPTIYGYTF.

The rearrangement links TRBV6-5 to TRBJ1-1, with 7 bases lining up with TRBD1. In germline, CDR1 is MNHEY, CDR2 SVGAGI. V dropped 0 bases and J dropped 3; count of bases not matched to a gene: 1. The CDR3 contains 14 residues. The CDR3 nucleotides read TGTGCCAGCAGTTACTCAGGGGGCGACACTGAAGCTTTCTTT. This sequence encodes CASSYSGGDTEAFF.

The chain is built from TRBV27 and TRBJ2-1, with 13 bases that match TRBD2. CDR1 and CDR2 from the germline V gene are MNHEY and SMNVEV (reference sequence). This CDR3 contains 13 residues. V was clipped by 10 bases and J by 8 bases; unmatched bases: 5. In nucleotides, the CDR3 is TGTGCCACGGGACTAGCGGGATTCTATGAGCAGTTCTTC. This encodes CATGLAGFYEQFF.

J is TRBJ2-7 and V is TRBV4-2; D is undetermined. The end of the DNA aligns better with TRBJ2-5, so the J call may be wrong. Germline-derived CDR1 and CDR2 are LGHNA and YNFKEQ. This CDR3 contains 15 residues. The CDR3 region is CASSQDLRPQETQYF. CDR3 bases: TGTGCCAGCAGCCAAGATTTGAGGCCACAAGAGACCCAGTACTTC.

The V and J genes are TRBV11-2 and TRBJ1-6; no clear D gene. The CDR3 length is 13 residues. V was shortened by 0 bases and J by 8 bases, with 5 bases between the two germline ends. CDR1 and CDR2 (germline): SGHAT, FQNNGV. The CDR3 DNA reads as TGTGCCAGCAGCTTAGATGGTGATTCACCCCTCCACTTT. Translating it yields CASSLDGDSPLHF.

CDR3 sequence (DNA): TGCGCCAGCAGCTCGTTTGCGACCTCGAACACCGGGGAGCTGTTTTTT. Translated: CASSSFATSNTGELFF. J is TRBJ2-2 and V is TRBV5-1; D unresolved. Germline CDR1 SGHRS, CDR2 YFSETQ. Trimming pared 3 bases from V and 0 bases from J, leaving 12 bases between. The CDR3 covers 16 residues.

The genes are TRBV27 and TRBJ1-1; 7 bases line up with TRBD1. The junction had 5 bases not matched to a gene; V was cut back by 10 bases and J by 0 bases. The CDR3 spans 13 residues. CDR1 and CDR2 from the germline V gene are MNHEY and SMNVEV (reference sequence). Here the CDR3 DNA reads TGTGCCACCTCGGGACAGATGAACACTGAAGCTTTCTTT. It yields the protein CATSGQMNTEAFF.

The chain has TRBV29-1 and TRBJ2-7; D unclear. V was shortened by 4 bases and J by 4 bases, with 8 bases between the two germline ends. The CDR3 consists of 11 residues. Germline V gene sequence: CDR1 SQVTM, CDR2 ANQGSEA. The CDR3: CSVASKYEQYF. The CDR3 bases are TGCAGCGTTGCCAGCAAATACGAGCAGTACTTC.

The chain uses TRBV27 and TRBJ1-4, with D possibly being TRBD1 (5 bases). Looked up from germline, CDR1 is MNHEY and CDR2 is SMNVEV (reference sequence). The CDR3 is made up of 16 amino acids. The V end was cut by 2 bases, the J end by 2 bases, with 12 bases between. This CDR3 is CASSLEWGRTNEKLFF. CDR3 coding DNA: TGTGCCAGCAGTTTAGAGTGGGGCCGTACTAATGAAAAACTGTTTTTT.

This chain joins TRBV5-1 and TRBJ2-2; TRBD1 agrees at 10 bases. The CDR3 has 15 amino acids. V lost 3 bases to trimming and J lost 3 bases; unmatched junction nucleotides: 2. CDR1 is SGHRS, CDR2 YFSETQ, per germline. Written as DNA, the CDR3 is TGCGCCAGCAGCTCTGGACAGGGGGACACCGGGGAGCTGTTTTTT. Residues: CASSSGQGDTGELFF. Supplemented by reference TRBV5-1 and TRBJ2-2, the full variable domain reads KAGVTQTPRYLIKTRGQQVTLSCSPISGHRSVSWYQQTPGQGLQFLFEYFSETQRNKGNFPGRFSGRQFSNSRSEMNVSTLELGDSALYLCASSSGQGDTGELFFGEGSRLTVL.

The chain has TRBV6-5 and TRBJ2-1; possible D gene TRBD2, 6 bases. Trimming left V 7 bases short and J 0 bases short, with 13 bases between. CDR1 and CDR2 from the germline V gene are MNHEY and SVGAGI. The CDR3 extends over 15 amino acids. The CDR3 nucleotides read TGTGCCAGCACCGCGGACGGGAGCTCCTACAATGAGCAGTTCTTC. Protein: CASTADGSSYNEQFF.

This chain links TRBV27 with TRBJ2-3; 10 nucleotides line up with TRBD2. The CDR3 has 18 residues. The germline CDR1 and CDR2 sequences are MNHEY and SMNVEV (reference sequence). Unmatched junction bases numbered 16, after V lost 3 bases and J lost 7 bases. The CDR3 is CASSFPPLSGGSRNTQYF. The CDR3 bases are TGTGCCAGCAGTTTCCCCCCCCTTAGCGGGGGGTCTCGGAATACGCAGTATTTT.

The chain's CDR3 is CSVAGGAVYEQYF. CDR3 nucleotides: TGCAGCGTTGCAGGGGGCGCGGTCTACGAGCAGTACTTC. The chain is built from TRBV29-1 and TRBJ2-7; 8 nucleotides agree with TRBD1. Germline assignment: CDR1 SQVTM and CDR2 ANQGSEA. The CDR3 runs to 13 residues. V shed 4 bases, J shed 3 bases, and the junction held 5 bases outside the gene matches.

The chain uses TRBV6-1 and TRBJ1-4, with TRBD1 as a possible D gene (5 bases). V gave up 0 bases and J gave up 2 bases, with 10 bases separating them. Germline-derived CDR1 and CDR2 are MNHNS and SASEGT. CDR3 size: 16 residues. The CDR3 loop is CASSEAWSGTNEKLFF. CDR3 DNA sequence: TGTGCCAGCAGTGAAGCTTGGTCAGGGACTAATGAAAAACTGTTTTTT.

V gene TRBV4-1 combines with J gene TRBJ1-5, with D uncertain. Germline V gene data show CDR1 as MGHRA and CDR2 as YSYEKL. This CDR3 is built from 13 residues. V shed 1 base and J shed 6 bases, with 7 bases lying between them. The CDR3 region is CASSQGFGQPQHF. DNA of the CDR3: TGCGCCAGCAGCCAAGGGTTTGGTCAGCCCCAGCATTTT.

The chain employs TRBV6-1 and TRBJ1-5; D is undetermined. From germline, CDR1 is MNHNS and CDR2 SASEGT. This CDR3 comprises 14 residues. V gave up 5 bases and J gave up 2 bases, with 10 bases separating them. Written as DNA, the CDR3 is TGTGCCAGCAGTTGGACTCCTGGCAATCAGCCCCAGCATTTT. Encoded protein: CASSWTPGNQPQHF.

The rearrangement uses TRBV10-1 and TRBJ2-7; D is possibly TRBD1 or TRBD2 (5 bases each). Germline loops: CDR1 WNHNN, CDR2 SYGVQD (reference sequence). Between the trimmed V and J ends, which lost 5 bases and 0 bases, there was a span of 11 bases. The CDR3 length is 14 residues. The CDR3 here is CASSRDLSSYEQYF. The CDR3 DNA sequence: TGCGCCAGCAGTCGGGACCTGAGCTCCTACGAGCAGTACTTC.

This rearrangement joins TRBV11-3 to TRBJ2-3; D is undetermined. Looked up from germline, CDR1 is SGHNT and CDR2 is YENEEA. The V end lost 3 bases, the J end lost 4 bases, and 8 bases lay between the germline ends. The CDR3 totals 13 residues. The CDR3 DNA reads TGTGCCAGCAGCTTTTCTCCCCCAGATACGCAGTATTTT. Its protein is CASSFSPPDTQYF.

The chain joins TRBV19 to TRBJ2-3, with 11 bases that match TRBD1. Looked up from germline, CDR1 is LNHDA and CDR2 is SQIVND (reference sequence). J was trimmed by 3 bases and V by 6 bases; bases with no gene match: 5. This CDR3 has 15 residues. Here the CDR3 reads CASRDRGRWTDTQYF. The CDR3 coding sequence is TGTGCCAGTAGGGACAGGGGGCGCTGGACAGATACGCAGTATTTT. The whole variable domain, remainder taken from reference TRBV19 and TRBJ2-3, is DGGITQSPKYLFRKEGQNVTLSCEQNLNHDAMYWYRQDPGQGLRLIYYSQIVNDFQKGDIAEGYSVSREKKESFPLTVTSAQKNPTAFYLCASRDRGRWTDTQYFGPGTRLTVL.

The chain combines TRBV11-3 with TRBJ2-1; no clear D gene. Trimming removed 3 bases at V and 8 bases at J, with 11 bases between. This CDR3 has 13 residues. CDR1 is SGHNT and CDR2 is YENEEA in the germline V gene. This chain's CDR3 is CASSFSGSDEQFF. CDR3 sequence (DNA): TGTGCCAGCAGCTTTAGTGGGTCGGATGAGCAGTTCTTC.

This clone appeared a single time. The chain carries TRBV5-1 and TRBJ2-5; D unresolved. Trimming left V 3 bases short and J 4 bases short, with 10 bases between. Looked up from germline, CDR1 is SGHRS and CDR2 is YFSETQ. The CDR3 spans 13 residues. The CDR3 DNA is TGCGCCAGCAGCTCGGCCCAAGGAGAGACCCAGTACTTC. Translated, it gives CASSSAQGETQYF.

The chain uses TRBV6-5 and TRBJ1-2; no firm D call. Germline V gene data show CDR1 as MNHEY and CDR2 as SVGAGI. Trimming took 5 bases from V and 2 from J, leaving 9 bases between them. This CDR3 has 13 amino acids. In nucleotides, the CDR3 is TGTGCCAGCAGTAAGACGGACAACTATGGCTACACCTTC. Translation: CASSKTDNYGYTF.

V gene TRBV19 combines with J gene TRBJ1-4, with TRBD1 matching 7 bases. This CDR3 region has 15 residues. Germline V lookup: CDR1 LNHDA, CDR2 SQIVND (reference sequence). Trimming removed 7 bases from V and 8 bases from J; junction bases left unmatched: 13. CDR3 amino acids: CASTPRQGQWEKLFF. CDR3 bases: TGTGCCAGTACCCCCCGACAGGGCCAATGGGAAAAACTGTTTTTT.

The V and J genes are TRBV5-1 and TRBJ2-5; 14 bases map to TRBD2. The CDR3 is 17 residues long. The J segment lost 0 bases and the V segment lost 4 bases, leaving 5 bases of the junction unmatched. Germline V gives CDR1 SGHRS, CDR2 YFSETQ. The CDR3 reads CASSRGLAGDDQETQYF. CDR3 DNA sequence: TGCGCCAGCAGCCGGGGACTAGCGGGGGACGACCAAGAGACCCAGTACTTC.

V gene TRBV28 combines with J gene TRBJ2-7, with TRBD1 matching 8 bases. The CDR3 loop spans 16 amino acids. V shed 3 bases, J shed 5 bases, and the junction held 12 bases outside the gene matches. Germline V gives CDR1 MDHEN, CDR2 SYDVKM. The CDR3 here is CASSFLLTGGDHEQYF. CDR3 bases: TGTGCCAGCAGTTTTCTTCTAACAGGGGGAGACCACGAGCAGTACTTC. The full variable domain, completed using reference TRBV28 and TRBJ2-7, is DVKVTQSSRYLVKRTGEKVFLECVQDMDHENMFWYRQDPGLGLRLIYFSYDVKMKEKGDIPEGYSVSREKKERFSLILESASTNQTSMYLCASSFLLTGGDHEQYFGPGTRLTVT.

Only a few counts were recorded for this clone. V is TRBV6-6 and J is TRBJ2-7; D might be TRBD1 (5 bases). This CDR3 contains 14 residues. The V and J ends lost 7 bases and 3 bases respectively, with 16 bases between them. Germline V lookup: CDR1 MNHNY, CDR2 SVGAGI (reference sequence). The CDR3 sequence: CASTPRQGLYEQYF. The CDR3 DNA reads as TGTGCCAGCACCCCCAGGCAGGGCCTCTACGAGCAGTACTTC.

A single count supports this clone. The chain combines TRBV27 with TRBJ2-3, with D unresolved. The CDR3 is made up of 15 amino acids. V lost 2 bases and J 4 bases, leaving 13 bases between the germline ends. Germline values: CDR1 MNHEY, CDR2 SMNVEV (reference sequence). CDR3: CASSLPPGVPDTQYF. The CDR3 region has the DNA TGTGCCAGCAGTTTACCCCCTGGCGTCCCAGATACGCAGTATTTT.